This T cell receptor beta chain was sequenced in a study of tumour-infiltrating T cells in Burkitt lymphoma. Whole-study context: Patients covered every epidemiological subtype of Burkitt lymphoma. Productive clonality predicted overall and progression-free survival.

Germline V gives CDR1 SGHRS, CDR2 YFSETQ. After removal of 4 bases from V and 1 base from J, the junction contained 7 bases not matched to a gene. The CDR3 is made up of 16 amino acids. Study observations and caveats: Many Burkitt lymphoma patients shared several public clonotypes.

With respect to this clone: What it binds is unknown.

TCRdb keeps only in-frame clones here, not all; method: immunoSEQ multiplex PCR. The sample contains almost 3,000 clones, 11% to 15% of which appear only once. The receptor's source is a human donor with Burkitt lymphoma. The gene calls are TRBV5-1 and TRBJ2-2; 7 positions match TRBD1. Sequencing used tumor tissue. The CDR3 nucleotides read TGCGCCAGCAGCATGTTCCGGGACAGGAACACCGGGGAGCTGTTTTTT. Its translation is CASSMFRDRNTGELFF.